A selection of T cell receptor beta chains follows, all from one sample in a study of CD8 T cells in ankylosing spondylitis. TCRdb reprocessed the 5' RACE reads with MiXCR, giving one entry per CDR3 protein. The sample contains 700,000 to 1,000,000 distinct CDR3 sequences, around 11% of which appear only once. Sequencing used blood, either unsorted or a sorted T cell fraction (not recorded which). These receptors all stem from a male donor with ankylosing spondylitis. CDR3s include the opening cysteine and the closing phenylalanine or tryptophan. D genes are given only for firm matches. Part of the rows lack a size; the others show once, few, many or a class for expanded clones.

D gene: NA; clone size: few; V gene: TRBV15; J gene: TRBJ2-5; CDR3 protein: CATSGVASKQETQYF; CDR3 DNA: TGTGCCACCAGCGGGGTAGCGAGTAAACAAGAGACCCAGTACTTC
D gene: NA; clone size: few; V gene: TRBV20-1; J gene: TRBJ2-5; CDR3 protein: CSANFAQETQYF; CDR3 DNA: TGCAGTGCTAATTTTGCTCAAGAGACCCAGTACTTC
D gene: TRBD1; clone size: few; V gene: TRBV20-1; J gene: TRBJ2-7; CDR3 protein: CSANPGQAIAHEQYF; CDR3 DNA: TGCAGTGCTAATCCGGGACAGGCAATTGCCCACGAGCAGTACTTC
D gene: NA; clone size: many; V gene: TRBV10-3; J gene: TRBJ1-2; CDR3 protein: CAISEEGSYGYTF; CDR3 DNA: TGTGCCATCAGTGAGGAGGGTAGCTATGGCTACACCTTC
D gene: NA; clone size: few; V gene: TRBV6-1; J gene: TRBJ2-2; CDR3 protein: CASSPGMSSGELFF; CDR3 DNA: TGTGCCAGCAGTCCGGGGATGTCATCAGGGGAGCTGTTTTTT
D gene: NA; clone size: many; V gene: TRBV20-1; J gene: TRBJ2-7; CDR3 protein: CSARVSGTYEQYF; CDR3 DNA: TGCAGTGCTAGAGTTTCTGGTACTTACGAGCAGTACTTC
D gene: NA; clone size: NA; V gene: TRBV5-6; J gene: TRBJ2-5; CDR3 protein: CASSFDPGLSQTQYF; CDR3 DNA: TGTGCCAGCAGCTTCGATCCGGGGTTATCGCAGACCCAGTACTTC
D gene: TRBD2; clone size: many; V gene: TRBV6-5; J gene: TRBJ2-7; CDR3 protein: CASSYSGRGSYEQYF; CDR3 DNA: TGTGCCAGCAGTTACTCAGGGAGGGGTTCCTACGAGCAGTACTTC
D gene: TRBD2; clone size: NA; V gene: TRBV7-7; J gene: TRBJ2-5; CDR3 protein: CASSLRSGGETQYF; CDR3 DNA: TGTGCTAGCAGCTTACGATCGGGAGGAGAGACCCAGTACTTC
D gene: TRBD2; clone size: NA; V gene: TRBV28; J gene: TRBJ2-1; CDR3 protein: CASSPSGRGGHNEQFF; CDR3 DNA: TGTGCCAGCAGTCCCAGTGGGCGGGGGGGCCACAATGAGCAGTTCTTC
D gene: NA; clone size: NA; V gene: TRBV6-5; J gene: TRBJ2-1; CDR3 protein: CASSYWVDGDNEQFF; CDR3 DNA: TGTGCCAGCAGTTATTGGGTGGACGGAGACAATGAGCAGTTCTTC
D gene: NA; clone size: few; V gene: TRBV12-3/TRBV12-4; J gene: TRBJ2-6; CDR3 protein: CASSFGAGANVLTF; CDR3 DNA: TGTGCCAGCAGTTTCGGGGCTGGGGCCAACGTCCTGACTTTC
D gene: TRBD1; clone size: many; V gene: TRBV12-3/TRBV12-4; J gene: TRBJ1-1; CDR3 protein: CASRIWQGETEAFF; CDR3 DNA: TGTGCCAGCAGAATCTGGCAGGGGGAGACTGAAGCTTTCTTT
D gene: NA; clone size: NA; V gene: TRBV20-1; J gene: TRBJ1-3; CDR3 protein: CSARARDIGNTIYF; CDR3 DNA: TGCAGTGCTAGAGCCCGGGACATCGGAAACACCATATATTTT
D gene: TRBD1; clone size: NA; V gene: TRBV7-8; J gene: TRBJ2-7; CDR3 protein: CASTARPGQGSEQYF; CDR3 DNA: TGTGCCAGCACCGCCCGCCCAGGACAGGGGTCCGAGCAGTACTTC
D gene: TRBD1; clone size: many; V gene: TRBV4-2; J gene: TRBJ2-1; CDR3 protein: CASSPDRGRNEQFF; CDR3 DNA: TGTGCCAGCAGCCCCGACAGGGGGCGAAATGAGCAGTTCTTC
D gene: TRBD1; clone size: NA; V gene: TRBV29-1; J gene: TRBJ2-5; CDR3 protein: CSAGQGEETQYF; CDR3 DNA: TGCAGCGCGGGACAGGGCGAGGAGACCCAGTACTTC
D gene: NA; clone size: many; V gene: TRBV10-3; J gene: TRBJ1-1; CDR3 protein: CAIMRDLLAEAFF; CDR3 DNA: TGTGCCATCATGAGGGACCTTCTCGCTGAAGCTTTCTTT
D gene: NA; clone size: few; V gene: TRBV5-5; J gene: TRBJ1-2; CDR3 protein: CASSSHLQENYGYTF; CDR3 DNA: TGTGCCAGCAGCTCTCATCTACAGGAAAACTATGGCTACACCTTC
D gene: TRBD1; clone size: NA; V gene: TRBV4-2; J gene: TRBJ2-4; CDR3 protein: CASSHAASGTGAENIQYF; CDR3 DNA: TGTGCCAGCAGCCACGCCGCTTCCGGGACAGGGGCTGAAAACATTCAGTACTTC
D gene: TRBD2; clone size: few; V gene: TRBV5-1; J gene: TRBJ2-5; CDR3 protein: CASRLAGDVSETQYF; CDR3 DNA: TGCGCCAGCAGACTAGCGGGAGATGTTTCGGAGACCCAGTACTTC
D gene: NA; clone size: NA; V gene: TRBV20-1; J gene: TRBJ2-5; CDR3 protein: CSAREGEYQETQYF; CDR3 DNA: TGCAGTGCTAGAGAGGGGGAGTACCAAGAGACCCAGTACTTC
D gene: TRBD2; clone size: NA; V gene: TRBV5-1; J gene: TRBJ2-1; CDR3 protein: CASSLITSGGNREQFF; CDR3 DNA: TGCGCCAGCAGCTTGATTACTAGCGGGGGTAATCGTGAGCAGTTCTTC
D gene: NA; clone size: many; V gene: TRBV5-6; J gene: TRBJ1-2; CDR3 protein: CASSLFGGYTF; CDR3 DNA: TGTGCCAGCAGCTTGTTTGGTGGCTACACCTTC
D gene: NA; clone size: few; V gene: TRBV11-1; J gene: TRBJ2-5; CDR3 protein: CASSSRTEEETQYF; CDR3 DNA: TGTGCCAGCAGCTCCCGGACAGAAGAAGAGACCCAGTACTTC
D gene: NA; clone size: NA; V gene: TRBV18; J gene: TRBJ2-2; CDR3 protein: CASSPRNSYTGELFF; CDR3 DNA: TGTGCCAGCTCACCACGGAACTCCTACACCGGGGAGCTGTTTTTT
D gene: TRBD2; clone size: NA; V gene: TRBV23-1; J gene: TRBJ2-7; CDR3 protein: CASSPGGTPAYEQYF; CDR3 DNA: TGCGCCAGCAGTCCCGGGGGGACTCCTGCCTACGAGCAGTACTTC
D gene: NA; clone size: few; V gene: TRBV7-6; J gene: TRBJ2-4; CDR3 protein: CASSLEVVGSPKNIQYF; CDR3 DNA: TGTGCCAGCAGCTTAGAGGTGGTAGGGAGTCCCAAAAACATTCAGTACTTC
D gene: NA; clone size: many; V gene: TRBV20-1; J gene: TRBJ2-4; CDR3 protein: CSAREYGKPGHIQYF; CDR3 DNA: TGCAGTGCTAGAGAGTATGGGAAACCAGGGCACATTCAGTACTTC
D gene: NA; clone size: few; V gene: TRBV5-6; J gene: TRBJ2-7; CDR3 protein: CASSLERDRKQYF; CDR3 DNA: TGTGCCAGCAGCTTGGAGCGGGACAGGAAGCAGTACTTC
D gene: TRBD2; clone size: NA; V gene: TRBV27; J gene: TRBJ2-3; CDR3 protein: CASSPLTSGGTDTQYF; CDR3 DNA: TGTGCCAGCAGTCCGCTTACTAGCGGGGGCACAGATACGCAGTATTTT
D gene: NA; clone size: few; V gene: TRBV7-2; J gene: TRBJ2-5; CDR3 protein: CASSLHSAGKTQYF; CDR3 DNA: TGTGCCAGCAGCTTACATAGCGCCGGAAAGACCCAGTACTTC
D gene: NA; clone size: NA; V gene: TRBV20-1; J gene: TRBJ1-2; CDR3 protein: CSASDQWGYGYTF; CDR3 DNA: TGCAGTGCTAGCGATCAATGGGGGTATGGCTACACCTTC
D gene: NA; clone size: few; V gene: TRBV4-3; J gene: TRBJ2-1; CDR3 protein: CASSQNPGNEQFF; CDR3 DNA: TGCGCCAGCAGCCAGAATCCTGGCAATGAGCAGTTCTTC
D gene: NA; clone size: many; V gene: TRBV7-8; J gene: TRBJ2-5; CDR3 protein: CASSLSSGGLGETQYF; CDR3 DNA: TGTGCCAGCAGCTTATCGTCAGGTGGTCTTGGGGAGACCCAGTACTTC
D gene: TRBD1; clone size: many; V gene: TRBV29-1; J gene: TRBJ1-2; CDR3 protein: CSDEKDRVRGYTF; CDR3 DNA: TGCAGCGATGAGAAGGACAGGGTTCGTGGCTACACCTTC
D gene: NA; clone size: NA; V gene: TRBV12-3/TRBV12-4; J gene: TRBJ2-3; CDR3 protein: CASITRGGSDTDTQYF; CDR3 DNA: TGTGCCAGCATCACAAGGGGCGGCTCCGACACAGATACGCAGTATTTT
D gene: TRBD2; clone size: NA; V gene: TRBV9; J gene: TRBJ2-7; CDR3 protein: CASSVPIAGDLGEQYF; CDR3 DNA: TGTGCCAGCAGCGTCCCTATAGCGGGAGATTTGGGCGAGCAGTACTTC
D gene: NA; clone size: many; V gene: TRBV4-3; J gene: TRBJ1-2; CDR3 protein: CASSQQGPNGYTF; CDR3 DNA: TGCGCCAGCAGCCAACAAGGACCGAATGGCTACACCTTC
D gene: NA; clone size: NA; V gene: TRBV5-1; J gene: TRBJ2-2; CDR3 protein: CASMTRDDNTGELFF; CDR3 DNA: TGCGCCAGCATGACCAGGGACGACAACACCGGGGAGCTGTTTTTT
D gene: NA; clone size: NA; V gene: TRBV10-3; J gene: TRBJ1-5; CDR3 protein: CAISESVRVSGNQPQHF; CDR3 DNA: TGTGCCATCAGTGAGTCAGTAAGAGTTTCGGGCAATCAGCCCCAGCATTTT